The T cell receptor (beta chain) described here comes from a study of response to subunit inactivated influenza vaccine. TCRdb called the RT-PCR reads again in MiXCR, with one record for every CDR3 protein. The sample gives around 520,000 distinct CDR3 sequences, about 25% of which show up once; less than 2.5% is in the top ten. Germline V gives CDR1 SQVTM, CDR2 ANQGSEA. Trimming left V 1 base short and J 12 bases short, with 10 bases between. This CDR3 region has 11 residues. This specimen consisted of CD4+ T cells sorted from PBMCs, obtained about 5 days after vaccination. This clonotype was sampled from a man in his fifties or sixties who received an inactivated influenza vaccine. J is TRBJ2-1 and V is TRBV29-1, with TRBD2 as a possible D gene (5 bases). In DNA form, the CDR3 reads TGCAGCGTTGAAGGAGCGGTGAGGCAGTTCTTC. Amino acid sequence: CSVEGAVRQFF.